This T cell receptor (beta chain) was retrieved from a study of beta chain features in type 1 diabetes. The overall study: Healthy donors, compared against patients, showed similar age, gender and cell yields. In all, around 110,000,000 sorted cells from all samples were analyzed.

This clone was seen more than once but under ten times. Its antigen is unidentified. As every portion of the isolated RNA was reverse transcribed, the sequencing read expressed TCRB transcripts. The table came from immunoSEQ multiplex PCR; TCRdb's copy has only in-frame clones and leaves some out. Found here are around 280,000 clones, under 8.5% of them singletons; the top ten hold roughly 1%. Overall study results and limits: Patients' naive, central memory and regulatory TCRB repertoires appeared more alike than those of healthy donors. Individuals with type 1 diabetes displayed fewer insertions and more deletions at VDJ junctions.

The length of the CDR3 is 17 residues. Germline CDR1 and CDR2: SGHTA and FQGNSA. V trimming: 3 bases; J trimming: 5 bases; junction bases outside the gene matches: 9. The sequenced material came from central memory CD4+ T cells from blood. J is TRBJ2-3 and V is TRBV7-2; TRBD2 matches at 12 bases. The receptor's source is a woman aged 18-35 years in good health. The CDR3 coding sequence is TGTGCCAGCAGCTTTTGGCTAGCGGGGGGGCATCAAGATACGCAGTATTTT. This gives the protein CASSFWLAGGHQDTQYF.